A selection of T cell receptor beta chains follows, all from one sample in a study of T cells after yellow fever vaccination. TCRdb reprocessed the 5' RACE reads via MiXCR and lists one record per CDR3 protein. The sample contains about 250,000 distinct CDR3 sequences, about 3.7% of which appear only once. The material was PBMCs, obtained 15 days after the yellow fever booster vaccination. The receptors come from a man between 18 and 29 years old who received the YFV17D yellow fever vaccine. Each CDR3 is given with its conserved first and last residue. D genes are given only for firm matches. Not every row has a clone size; where given, it reads once, few, many or a size class.

v_gene: TRBV29-1; abundance: many; d_gene: NA; j_gene: TRBJ2-3; CDR3nt: TGCAGCGTTGAAGAAAGGACAGATACGCAGTATTTT; CDR3aa: CSVEERTDTQYF
v_gene: TRBV4-1; abundance: many; d_gene: NA; j_gene: TRBJ1-1; CDR3nt: TGCGCCAGCAGGAAGACAGTCTTCGGTGCGAACACTGAAGCTTTCTTT; CDR3aa: CASRKTVFGANTEAFF
v_gene: TRBV7-6; abundance: many; d_gene: NA; j_gene: TRBJ2-2; CDR3nt: TGTGCCAGCAGCCAACCCACAGGCTTCACCGGGGAGCTGTTTTTT; CDR3aa: CASSQPTGFTGELFF
v_gene: TRBV7-2; abundance: many; d_gene: TRBD1; j_gene: TRBJ1-2; CDR3nt: TGTGCCAGCAGCCTCCAGGACAGGGTAGCGACTTATGGCTACACCTTC; CDR3aa: CASSLQDRVATYGYTF
v_gene: TRBV20-1; abundance: NA; d_gene: TRBD1; j_gene: TRBJ1-2; CDR3nt: TGCAGTGCCGCGGGGAACAGGGGGGCTCGGTATGGCTACACCTTC; CDR3aa: CSAAGNRGARYGYTF
v_gene: TRBV6-5; abundance: NA; d_gene: NA; j_gene: TRBJ2-7; CDR3nt: TGTGCCAGCTCCCGGGGGCTTTCCTACGAGCAGTACTTC; CDR3aa: CASSRGLSYEQYF
v_gene: TRBV7-9; abundance: many; d_gene: TRBD1; j_gene: TRBJ2-5; CDR3nt: TGTGCCGGCGTACCGGGACAGGGAGAGACCCAGTACTTC; CDR3aa: CAGVPGQGETQYF
v_gene: TRBV5-1; abundance: many; d_gene: NA; j_gene: TRBJ2-7; CDR3nt: TGCGCCAGCAGCTACGGGACCGGCTACGAGCAGTACTTC; CDR3aa: CASSYGTGYEQYF
v_gene: TRBV5-1; abundance: many; d_gene: TRBD1; j_gene: TRBJ2-7; CDR3nt: TGCGCCAGCAGCTTAAATGTTCCGGGACAGGGGGGTAAGCAGTACTTC; CDR3aa: CASSLNVPGQGGKQYF
v_gene: TRBV6-5; abundance: many; d_gene: TRBD2; j_gene: TRBJ2-1; CDR3nt: TGTGCCAGCAGTCCAAGCGGGGCCACCTACAATGAGCAGTTCTTC; CDR3aa: CASSPSGATYNEQFF
v_gene: TRBV11-3; abundance: NA; d_gene: NA; j_gene: TRBJ2-2; CDR3nt: TGTGCCAGCAGCTCTTGGACGGACACCGGGGAGCTGTTTTTT; CDR3aa: CASSSWTDTGELFF
v_gene: TRBV20-1; abundance: many; d_gene: NA; j_gene: TRBJ1-1; CDR3nt: TGCAGTGCTAGATGGTCAGTCATGAACACTGAAGCTTTCTTT; CDR3aa: CSARWSVMNTEAFF
v_gene: TRBV7-8; abundance: many; d_gene: NA; j_gene: TRBJ2-5; CDR3nt: TGTGCCAGCAGCCGCCGCGGGCCTGGGGAGACCCAGTACTTC; CDR3aa: CASSRRGPGETQYF
v_gene: TRBV24-1; abundance: many; d_gene: NA; j_gene: TRBJ2-2; CDR3nt: TGTGCCACCAGTGAGAATGACAGGCCCGGGGAGCTGTTTTTT; CDR3aa: CATSENDRPGELFF
v_gene: TRBV20-1; abundance: many; d_gene: NA; j_gene: TRBJ1-2; CDR3nt: TGCAGTGCTAGCTGGGGATCTCGGGGCTACACCTTC; CDR3aa: CSASWGSRGYTF
v_gene: TRBV5-1; abundance: many; d_gene: NA; j_gene: TRBJ2-3; CDR3nt: TGCGCCAGCAGCTCTACACCGGGACGGGGAGTGGATACGCAGTATTTT; CDR3aa: CASSSTPGRGVDTQYF
v_gene: TRBV5-5; abundance: many; d_gene: NA; j_gene: TRBJ1-2; CDR3nt: TGTGCCAGCAGCTCGCCCTCAGGGCGGTCGGGCTATGGCTACACCTTC; CDR3aa: CASSSPSGRSGYGYTF
v_gene: TRBV20-1; abundance: many; d_gene: NA; j_gene: TRBJ1-5; CDR3nt: TGCAGTGCTAGGGGGTCGGGGGAGAGAGGGCCCCAGCATTTT; CDR3aa: CSARGSGERGPQHF
v_gene: TRBV10-3; abundance: many; d_gene: TRBD1; j_gene: TRBJ2-6; CDR3nt: TGTGCCATCAAAGAAAGGACAGGAAACTCTGGGGCCAACGTCCTGACTTTC; CDR3aa: CAIKERTGNSGANVLTF
v_gene: TRBV7-2; abundance: many; d_gene: NA; j_gene: TRBJ1-4; CDR3nt: TGTGCCAGCAGCTTAGCAAACGGATTTCTGTTTTTT; CDR3aa: CASSLANGFLFF
v_gene: TRBV5-1; abundance: many; d_gene: TRBD1; j_gene: TRBJ2-1; CDR3nt: TGCGCCAGCAGCCCGACAGGGGGCAATGAGCAGTTCTTC; CDR3aa: CASSPTGGNEQFF
v_gene: TRBV7-6; abundance: many; d_gene: TRBD2; j_gene: TRBJ2-7; CDR3nt: TGTGCCAGCAGCTTATTCTTGTCTAGCGGGGGTTATGAGCAGTACTTC; CDR3aa: CASSLFLSSGGYEQYF
v_gene: TRBV12-3/TRBV12-4; abundance: many; d_gene: TRBD1; j_gene: TRBJ1-5; CDR3nt: TGTGCCAGCAGTTTATGGGGACAGGGGTTCGGTCAGCCCCAGCATTTT; CDR3aa: CASSLWGQGFGQPQHF
v_gene: TRBV10-3; abundance: many; d_gene: NA; j_gene: TRBJ1-1; CDR3nt: TGTGCCATCACGGGGGCACTGAACACTGAAGCTTTCTTT; CDR3aa: CAITGALNTEAFF
v_gene: TRBV5-1; abundance: many; d_gene: NA; j_gene: TRBJ1-6; CDR3nt: TGCGCCAGCAGGACAGCGACCAGCTCCTATAATTCACCCCTCCACTTT; CDR3aa: CASRTATSSYNSPLHF
v_gene: TRBV5-1; abundance: many; d_gene: NA; j_gene: TRBJ2-5; CDR3nt: TGCGCCAGCAGCTCCTACATATTGGAGACCCAGTACTTC; CDR3aa: CASSSYILETQYF
v_gene: TRBV7-3; abundance: many; d_gene: TRBD1; j_gene: TRBJ1-1; CDR3nt: TGTGCCAGCAGCTTAGGACAGGAGAACACTGAAGCTTTCTTT; CDR3aa: CASSLGQENTEAFF
v_gene: TRBV3-1; abundance: many; d_gene: TRBD2; j_gene: TRBJ2-7; CDR3nt: TGTGCCAGCAGCCAACAGCCGGGACTAGCGAACGAGCAGTACTTC; CDR3aa: CASSQQPGLANEQYF
v_gene: TRBV12-3/TRBV12-4; abundance: many; d_gene: TRBD2; j_gene: TRBJ2-2; CDR3nt: TGTGCCAGCAGTCCCTTCGCACTAGCGGGGGACACCGGGGAGCTGTTTTTT; CDR3aa: CASSPFALAGDTGELFF
v_gene: TRBV7-6; abundance: many; d_gene: TRBD1; j_gene: TRBJ2-5; CDR3nt: TGTGCCAGCAGCTTACTCCCTGGACAGGGTACAGGGGAGACCCAGTACTTC; CDR3aa: CASSLLPGQGTGETQYF
v_gene: TRBV19; abundance: NA; d_gene: NA; j_gene: TRBJ2-3; CDR3nt: TGTGCCAGTAGGCACCATGGGGCCACAGATACGCAGTATTTT; CDR3aa: CASRHHGATDTQYF
v_gene: TRBV5-1; abundance: many; d_gene: NA; j_gene: TRBJ2-3; CDR3nt: TGCGCCAGCAGCTTGGAGCCGCGGAGTAGCACAGATACGCAGTATTTT; CDR3aa: CASSLEPRSSTDTQYF
v_gene: TRBV5-8; abundance: many; d_gene: TRBD1; j_gene: TRBJ1-1; CDR3nt: TGTGCCAGCAGCATATACACAGGGGCCATGAACACTGAAGCTTTCTTT; CDR3aa: CASSIYTGAMNTEAFF
v_gene: TRBV5-6; abundance: many; d_gene: NA; j_gene: TRBJ1-4; CDR3nt: TGTGCCAGCGCTGGGGTTCATAATGAAAAACTGTTTTTT; CDR3aa: CASAGVHNEKLFF
v_gene: TRBV24-1; abundance: many; d_gene: TRBD1; j_gene: TRBJ1-5; CDR3nt: TGTGCCACCAGTGACCCTAGGGGTTCCGGTAGTGGACAGGGACACCAGCCCCAGCATTTT; CDR3aa: CATSDPRGSGSGQGHQPQHF
v_gene: TRBV5-1; abundance: many; d_gene: TRBD2; j_gene: TRBJ2-3; CDR3nt: TGCGCCAGCAGCATGCCGGTGAGCGGGGGGGCCACAGATACGCAGTATTTT; CDR3aa: CASSMPVSGGATDTQYF
v_gene: TRBV5-1; abundance: many; d_gene: NA; j_gene: TRBJ2-7; CDR3nt: TGCGCCAGCAGCTTGTTCCAGGGACCCTCCTACGAGCAGTACTTC; CDR3aa: CASSLFQGPSYEQYF
v_gene: TRBV6-6; abundance: many; d_gene: TRBD2; j_gene: TRBJ2-3; CDR3nt: TGTGCCAGCAGTACTAGCGCTTCTAGCACAGATACGCAGTATTTT; CDR3aa: CASSTSASSTDTQYF
v_gene: TRBV27; abundance: many; d_gene: TRBD2; j_gene: TRBJ2-2; CDR3nt: TGTGCCAGCAGTTTACTAGCGGGGGATCCCACCGGGGAGCTGTTTTTT; CDR3aa: CASSLLAGDPTGELFF
v_gene: TRBV3-1; abundance: many; d_gene: NA; j_gene: TRBJ2-5; CDR3nt: TGTGCCAGCAGCCCATCGTACCTAGGGCAGACCCAGTACTTC; CDR3aa: CASSPSYLGQTQYF
v_gene: TRBV4-3; abundance: many; d_gene: NA; j_gene: TRBJ1-6; CDR3nt: TGCGCCAGCAGCCAAGCATGGGATTCACCCCTCCACTTT; CDR3aa: CASSQAWDSPLHF
v_gene: TRBV7-3; abundance: many; d_gene: TRBD2; j_gene: TRBJ2-1; CDR3nt: TGTGCCAGCAGCCCGATCTCGGGACTAGCGGGGGGTGAGCAGTTCTTC; CDR3aa: CASSPISGLAGGEQFF
v_gene: TRBV3-1; abundance: few; d_gene: TRBD1; j_gene: TRBJ1-2; CDR3nt: TGTGCCAGCAGCCAAGTTGAACAGGGGAGGACTGGCTACACCTTC; CDR3aa: CASSQVEQGRTGYTF
v_gene: TRBV6-6; abundance: many; d_gene: TRBD2; j_gene: TRBJ2-2; CDR3nt: TGTGCCAGCAGTTACCGGCTAGCGGGCACCGGGGAGCTGTTTTTT; CDR3aa: CASSYRLAGTGELFF
v_gene: TRBV29-1; abundance: many; d_gene: NA; j_gene: TRBJ1-1; CDR3nt: TGCAGCGTTGCGACCGGGACAAGGAACACTGAAGCTTTCTTT; CDR3aa: CSVATGTRNTEAFF
v_gene: TRBV7-6; abundance: many; d_gene: NA; j_gene: TRBJ2-5; CDR3nt: TGTGCCAGCAGCTTAGCAATGGAGACCCAGTACTTC; CDR3aa: CASSLAMETQYF
v_gene: TRBV5-1; abundance: many; d_gene: TRBD1; j_gene: TRBJ1-2; CDR3nt: TGCGCCAGCAGGCGCGACAGGGGCTATGGCTACACCTTC; CDR3aa: CASRRDRGYGYTF